This T cell receptor (beta chain) was identified during a study of T cells expressing NK-cell markers. As for the study in general: It was from sorted CD3+CD56+NKG2C+, CD3+CD56+NKG2C- and CD3+CD56-NKG2C+ T cells that TCR beta repertoires came.

About this clonotype itself: Its antigen is as yet unknown.

One entry per CDR3 protein, without DNA, is what TCRdb gives after re-calling the 5' RACE reads. In total, the table holds 500,000 or so distinct CDR3 sequences. Broader study findings: Also leading the CD3+CD56-NKG2C+ fraction in several donors were these clonotypes. Nothing established the HCMV specificity of expanded NKG2C+ T cell clones. Dominant NKG2C+ clonotypes were found to form about 1.0-8% of CD8+ T cells in six donors.

This CDR3 contains 12 residues. Per the germline V gene, CDR1 is SGHVS and CDR2 is FNYEAQ. The receptor comes from a man in his late teens or twenties in good health. The chain is built from TRBV7-6 and TRBJ2-1. The specimen was blood T cells: a sorted CD56 or NKG2C T cell subset, CD4+ or CD8+ T cells, or bulk PBMC T cells (not recorded which). The CDR3 region is CASSRNSNEQFF.